The 32 T cell receptor beta chains below come from one sample, sequenced in a study of T cell responses to AZD1222 COVID-19 vaccine. Measured with immunoSEQ multiplex PCR; TCRdb has only the in-frame clones, and not every one. The sample lists about 120,000 clones, more than 80% occurring once. The specimen comprised peripheral blood, sampled 28 days after the second dose of the MenACWY control vaccine. These receptors came from an adult who received the MenACWY meningococcal vaccine as a control.

The genes are TRBV7-2 and TRBJ1-6; 7 bases are a match to TRBD1. The CDR3 sequence is 19 residues long. Germline V gene lookup returns CDR1 SGHTA and CDR2 FQGNSA. The ends lost 5 bases at V and 7 bases at J; junction bases unmatched: 20. Here the CDR3 reads CASSRTGTVTYSINSPLHF. CDR3 DNA sequence: TGTGCCAGCAGCCGGACCGGGACAGTCACCTATTCTATAAATTCACCCCTCCACTTT.

V gene TRBV3-1 (or the pseudogene TRBV3-2) combines with J gene TRBJ2-3; D not resolved. There are 12 residues in the CDR3. Deletions cut 4 bases from V and 4 bases from J, with 6 bases between. Germline V lookup: CDR1 LGHDT, CDR2 YNNKEL (reference sequence). CDR3: CASSLTSDTQYF. CDR3 coding DNA: TGTGCCAGCAGCCTGACCTCAGATACGCAGTATTTT.

V is TRBV27 and J is TRBJ2-1; 12 positions match TRBD2. Germline CDR1 reads MNHEY; CDR2 reads SMNVEV (reference sequence). The CDR3 is 15 residues long. V lost 7 bases to trimming and J lost 8 bases; unmatched junction nucleotides: 9. CDR3 DNA: TGTGCCAGCATTTACCTAGCGGGAGGGCGGGATGAGCAGTTCTTC. Translation: CASIYLAGGRDEQFF.

The rearrangement uses TRBV18 and TRBJ2-1, with D possibly TRBD2 on 6 matching bases. There are 13 residues in the CDR3. CDR1 and CDR2 (germline): KGHSH, LQKENI. Trimming cost V 1 base and J 8 bases, with 9 bases left between them. CDR3: CASSPLLADEQFF. The CDR3 DNA follows: TGTGCCAGCTCACCACTGTTAGCGGATGAGCAGTTCTTC. The full variable domain, in which reference TRBV18 and TRBJ2-1 provide the parts outside the CDR3, is NAGVMQNPRHLVRRRGQEARLRCSPMKGHSHVYWYRQLPEEGLKFMVYLQKENIIDESGMPKERFSAEFPKEGPSILRIQQVVRGDSAAYFCASSPLLADEQFFGPGTRLTVL.

The chain links TRBV18 to TRBJ2-3; D unclear. The CDR3 is 11 residues long. Per the germline V gene, CDR1 is KGHSH and CDR2 is LQKENI. V lost 2 bases and J lost 6, with 3 bases in between. The DNA of the CDR3 is TGTGCCAGCTCACCAAAGGATACGCAGTATTTT. It encodes CASSPKDTQYF.

This clone was observed a single time. V is TRBV27 and J is TRBJ2-7, with D maybe TRBD2 (7 bases). The CDR3 covers 13 residues. Trimming took 2 bases from V and 5 from J, leaving 10 bases between them. CDR1 and CDR2 (germline): MNHEY, SMNVEV (reference sequence). CDR3 region: CASSLAGANEQYV. The CDR3 region has the DNA TGTGCCAGCAGTTTAGCGGGGGCCAACGAGCAGTACGTC.

This clone appeared once. The chain combines TRBV5-1 with TRBJ2-1, with D unresolved. CDR1 and CDR2 (germline): SGHRS, YFSETQ. The CDR3 is made up of 13 amino acids. Trimming stripped 5 bases from V and 4 bases from J, with 10 bases between. The CDR3 here is CASSYDGYNEQFF. Written as DNA, the CDR3 is TGCGCCAGCAGTTACGACGGTTACAATGAGCAGTTCTTC.

This clone has just one count. One junction end disagrees with the germline gene, perhaps due to a read error. The chain has TRBV11-2 and TRBJ2-1; D is ambiguous. This CDR3 spans 11 amino acids. Looked up from germline, CDR1 is SGHAT and CDR2 is FQNNGV. CDR3 bases: TGTGCCAGCAGCTTAGATCGCCTACTGGTCTTC. Residues: CASSLDRLLVF.

This clone has only one observation. The V and J genes are TRBV12-3 or TRBV12-4 and TRBJ1-2, with D unresolved. This CDR3 has 12 residues. Trimming took off 1 base at V and 1 base at J, with 1 base between the two ends. The CDR3 protein is CASSLDNYGYTF. CDR3 sequence (DNA): TGTGCCAGCAGTTTAGATAACTATGGCTACACCTTC.

V gene TRBV19 combines with J gene TRBJ1-6; D unresolved. With 1 base removed from V and 10 bases from J, the gap between germline ends came to 11 bases. CDR1 LNHDA and CDR2 SQIVND come from the germline V gene (reference sequence). The CDR3 is 14 residues long. The CDR3 nucleotides read TGTGCCAGTAGTATAGCGGGATTTAGATCACCCCTCCACTTT. Translating gives CASSIAGFRSPLHF. Full variable domain (missing parts from reference TRBV19 and TRBJ1-6): DGGITQSPKYLFRKEGQNVTLSCEQNLNHDAMYWYRQDPGQGLRLIYYSQIVNDFQKGDIAEGYSVSREKKESFPLTVTSAQKNPTAFYLCASSIAGFRSPLHFGNGTRLTVT.

The V gene is TRBV5-6, the J gene TRBJ1-6; D possibly corresponds to TRBD1 (6 bases). This CDR3 has 14 residues. V was trimmed by 2 bases and J by 19 bases, leaving 22 bases between them. Germline values: CDR1 SGHDT, CDR2 YYEEEE. The CDR3 sequence: CASSFRTSTGLVHF. CDR3 in DNA: TGTGCCAGCAGCTTCCGAACCTCCACAGGGTTGGTACACTTT.

This clone was seen repeatedly, ten times or more. CDR3 in amino acids: CASSLEPTGYTGELFF. The CDR3 DNA follows: TGCGCCAGCAGCCTAGAACCGACAGGGTACACCGGGGAGCTGTTTTTT. This chain links TRBV4-1 with TRBJ2-2; 7 bases are shared with TRBD1. V lost 4 bases and J lost 3; bases outside the gene matches: 8. CDR3 length: 16 residues. Looked up from germline, CDR1 is MGHRA and CDR2 is YSYEKL.

This clone was detected only a few times. The chain has TRBV6-1 and TRBJ1-5; TRBD1 is a possible D gene (5 bases). The germline V gene encodes CDR1 MNHNS and CDR2 SASEGT. This CDR3 comprises 15 residues. V was pared by 3 bases and J by 3 bases, with 12 bases between. This CDR3 reads CASSENRRDNQPQHF. CDR3 nucleotide sequence: TGTGCCAGCAGTGAGAACAGGAGGGACAATCAGCCCCAGCATTTT.

This chain joins TRBV29-1 and TRBJ1-3, with unresolved D. This CDR3 has 11 amino acids. In germline, CDR1 is SQVTM, CDR2 ANQGSEA. Trimming stripped 6 bases from V and 3 bases from J, with 6 bases between. CDR3 in amino acids: CSVKNGNTIYF. CDR3 DNA sequence: TGCAGCGTAAAAAATGGAAACACCATATATTTT.

The V gene is TRBV3-1 (or the pseudogene TRBV3-2), the J gene TRBJ2-1; D might be TRBD1 (6 bases). The germline V gene encodes CDR1 LGHDT and CDR2 YNNKEL (reference sequence). There are 15 residues in the CDR3. V lost 5 bases and J 4 bases, leaving 15 bases between the germline ends. Here the CDR3 reads CASSFDSQGYNEQFF. CDR3 nucleotide sequence: TGTGCCAGCAGCTTCGACAGCCAGGGGTACAATGAGCAGTTCTTC.

The rearrangement uses TRBV7-3 and TRBJ2-6; weak D call: TRBD1 (6 bases). Trimming took 4 bases from V and 4 from J, leaving 20 bases between them. CDR1 is SGHTA and CDR2 is FQGTGA in the germline V gene. The length of the CDR3 is 18 residues. The CDR3 DNA reads TGTGCCAGCAGCTCCTTCGACAGGAGCTGGAGGGGGGCCAACGTCCTGACTTTC. Translation gives CASSSFDRSWRGANVLTF. Complete variable domain (other parts from reference TRBV7-3 and TRBJ2-6): GAGVSQTPSNKVTEKGKYVELRCDPISGHTALYWYRQSLGQGPEFLIYFQGTGAADDSGLPNDRFFAVRPEGSVSTLKIQRTERGDSAVYLCASSSFDRSWRGANVLTFGAGSRLTVL.

The chain carries TRBV27 and TRBJ1-6; no firm D call. Germline CDR1 is MNHEY and CDR2 is SMNVEV (reference sequence). V lost 6 bases and J 2 bases, leaving 14 bases between the germline ends. The CDR3 sequence is 16 residues long. CDR3 in amino acids: CASSREARTYNSPLHF. As DNA, the CDR3 is TGTGCCAGCAGCCGGGAGGCCAGAACCTATAATTCACCCCTCCACTTT.

The gene calls are TRBV5-1 and TRBJ2-3; TRBD2 matches 13 bases. The CDR3 runs to 18 residues. CDR1 and CDR2 from the germline V gene are SGHRS and YFSETQ. V trimming: 1 base; J trimming: 2 bases; junction bases outside the gene matches: 7. In DNA, the CDR3 is TGCGCCAGCAGCTTGCTAGGACTAGCGGGAGTCGCCACAGATACGCAGTATTTT. Translation gives CASSLLGLAGVATDTQYF.

The gene calls are TRBV18 and TRBJ2-1, with 7 positions matching TRBD2. Germline V CDR1 and CDR2: KGHSH, LQKENI. The V gene end was trimmed by 3 bases and the J gene end by 6 bases; junction bases not matched to a gene: 8. The CDR3 has 15 residues. CDR3 bases: TGTGCCAGCTCACCCGGAGGACTAGGCGGCAATGAGCAGTTCTTC. Protein product: CASSPGGLGGNEQFF.

This clone was seen a single time. This CDR3 reads CASSYRGRPTEAFF. CDR3 coding DNA: TGTGCCAGCAGTTACCGCGGACGGCCCACTGAAGCTTTCTTT. This chain links TRBV6-5 with TRBJ1-1, with D hard to call. The CDR3 contains 14 residues. From germline, CDR1 is MNHEY and CDR2 SVGAGI. Trimming cost V 2 bases and J 4 bases, with 11 bases left between them.

The J gene is TRBJ1-6, the V gene TRBV6-5; a possible D gene is TRBD1 (6 bases). Trimming took off 5 bases at V and 7 bases at J, with 9 bases between the two ends. The CDR3 length is 13 residues. Germline values: CDR1 MNHEY, CDR2 SVGAGI. The DNA of the CDR3 is TGTGCCAGCAGTAACGGGGGCAATTCACCCCTCCACTTT. Its protein is CASSNGGNSPLHF.

This clone has a count of ten or more. This rearrangement joins TRBV27 to TRBJ2-7, with 7 bases that match TRBD1. The CDR3 has 14 amino acids. From germline, CDR1 is MNHEY and CDR2 SMNVEV (reference sequence). V was clipped by 5 bases and J by 4 bases; unmatched bases: 8. The CDR3 DNA reads TGTGCCAGCAGTATTCCGGGACAGTTTTACGAGCAGTACTTC. This gives the protein CASSIPGQFYEQYF.

The genes are TRBV7-9 and TRBJ2-1; TRBD2 matches at 9 bases. This CDR3 comprises 18 residues. Germline V CDR1 and CDR2: SEHNR, FQNEAQ (reference sequence). After removal of 1 base from V and 7 bases from J, the junction contained 14 bases not matched to a gene. CDR3 DNA sequence: TGTGCCAGCAGCTTAGTTTTTCTTCCTAGCGGGATATATAATGAGCAGTTCTTC. It translates to CASSLVFLPSGIYNEQFF.

The CDR3 protein is CASSASGNTIYF. CDR3 bases: TGTGCCAGCAGCGCGAGCGGAAACACCATATATTTT. This chain uses TRBV2 with TRBJ1-3, with unresolved D. V was shortened by 6 bases and J by 4 bases, with 7 bases between the two germline ends. Germline CDR1 SNHLY, CDR2 FYNNEI. The CDR3 contains 12 residues. Using reference TRBV2 and TRBJ1-3 for the parts outside the CDR3, the full variable domain is EPEVTQTPSHQVTQMGQEVILRCVPISNHLYFYWYRQILGQKVEFLVSFYNNEISEKSEIFDDQFSVERPDGSNFTLKIRSTKLEDSAMYFCASSASGNTIYFGEGSWLTVV.

This chain links TRBV7-6 with TRBJ2-3; 10 bases match TRBD2. The CDR3 is made up of 17 amino acids. Trimming removed 0 bases from V and 3 bases from J; junction bases left unmatched: 6. Germline V gives CDR1 SGHVS, CDR2 FNYEAQ. For the CDR3, the DNA is TGTGCCAGCAGCTTAGCGGCAAGCGGGGGGGCTACAGATACGCAGTATTTT. Encoded protein: CASSLAASGGATDTQYF.

The chain recombines TRBV3-1 (or the pseudogene TRBV3-2) with TRBJ2-7; D ambiguous. The CDR3 length is 16 residues. V was pared by 0 bases and J by 2 bases, with 14 bases between. Germline-derived CDR1 and CDR2 are LGHDT and YNNKEL (reference sequence). The CDR3 nucleotides are TGTGCCAGCAGCCAAGACCCGCGGCGCCGAACCTACGAGCAGTACGTC. This gives the protein CASSQDPRRRTYEQYV.

The rearrangement uses TRBV29-1 and TRBJ1-1, with 8 bases aligning to TRBD1. The CDR3 is made up of 15 amino acids. J gave up 3 bases and V 6 bases, and 12 bases lay outside the gene matches. Germline V CDR1 and CDR2: SQVTM, ANQGSEA. CDR3 protein: CSVAGTGEGHTEAFF. The CDR3 DNA is TGCAGCGTCGCCGGGACAGGTGAGGGCCACACTGAAGCTTTCTTT. The complete variable domain, with remaining parts taken from reference TRBV29-1 and TRBJ1-1, reads SAVISQKPSRDICQRGTSLTIQCQVDSQVTMMFWYRQQPGQSLTLIATANQGSEATYESGFVIDKFPISRPNLTFSTLTVSNMSPEDSSIYLCSVAGTGEGHTEAFFGQGTRLTVV.

This clone came up a few times. The rearrangement joins TRBV6-5 to TRBJ1-6; D possibly corresponds to TRBD1 (5 bases). Germline loops: CDR1 MNHEY, CDR2 SVGAGI. The germline V and J ends were trimmed by 2 bases and 9 bases, with 17 bases remaining between them. This CDR3 has 16 residues. The CDR3 sequence: CASSYTRRDQRSPLHF. CDR3 in DNA: TGTGCCAGCAGTTACACTCGCCGGGACCAACGTTCACCCCTCCACTTT.

J is TRBJ2-3 and V is TRBV11-2; 9 nucleotides match TRBD2. This CDR3 is 12 amino acids long. Trimming took 3 bases from V and 14 from J; bases not matched to a gene: 6. Germline V CDR1 and CDR2: SGHAT, FQNNGV. CDR3 residues: CASSFSGGSPYF. The CDR3 bases are TGTGCCAGCAGCTTTAGCGGGGGTTCCCCGTATTTT. The entire variable domain, with the rest obtained from reference TRBV11-2 and TRBJ2-3, is as follows: EAGVAQSPRYKIIEKRQSVAFWCNPISGHATLYWYQQILGQGPKLLIQFQNNGVVDDSQLPKDRFSAERLKGVDSTLKIQPAKLEDSAVYLCASSFSGGSPYFGPGTRLTVL.

The V and J genes are TRBV11-3 and TRBJ2-1, with TRBD2 identical over 7 bases. This CDR3 has 18 residues. CDR1 is SGHNT and CDR2 is YENEEA in the germline V gene. With 0 bases clipped from V and 2 bases from J, the junction kept 10 bases outside the gene matches. CDR3 nucleotide sequence: TGTGCCAGCAGCTTAGATCTAGGCGCTAGCGGTACCTACAATGAGCAGTTCTTC. Protein: CASSLDLGASGTYNEQFF. Full variable domain (remainder filled in from reference TRBV11-3 and TRBJ2-1): EAGVVQSPRYKIIEKKQPVAFWCNPISGHNTLYWYLQNLGQGPELLIRYENEEAVDDSQLPKDRFSAERLKGVDSTLKIQPAELGDSAVYLCASSLDLGASGTYNEQFFGPGTRLTVL.

This rearrangement joins TRBV28 to TRBJ2-7; 7 bases map to TRBD1. This CDR3 is built from 15 residues. Germline V lookup: CDR1 MDHEN, CDR2 SYDVKM. V dropped 3 bases and J dropped 3; count of bases not matched to a gene: 8. CDR3 amino acids: CASSLVSRQGYEQYF. CDR3 DNA sequence: TGTGCCAGCAGTTTGGTATCCCGACAGGGCTACGAGCAGTACTTC.

The rearrangement uses TRBV7-2 and TRBJ2-5; 13 bases match TRBD2. The germline gives CDR1 SGHTA, CDR2 FQGNSA. Germline trimming cut 1 base from V and 4 bases from J; bases unmatched to any gene: 3. The CDR3 consists of 16 residues. The CDR3 bases are TGTGCCAGCAGCTTAGTCGGGACTAGCGGGATAGAGACCCAGTACTTC. Encoded protein: CASSLVGTSGIETQYF.